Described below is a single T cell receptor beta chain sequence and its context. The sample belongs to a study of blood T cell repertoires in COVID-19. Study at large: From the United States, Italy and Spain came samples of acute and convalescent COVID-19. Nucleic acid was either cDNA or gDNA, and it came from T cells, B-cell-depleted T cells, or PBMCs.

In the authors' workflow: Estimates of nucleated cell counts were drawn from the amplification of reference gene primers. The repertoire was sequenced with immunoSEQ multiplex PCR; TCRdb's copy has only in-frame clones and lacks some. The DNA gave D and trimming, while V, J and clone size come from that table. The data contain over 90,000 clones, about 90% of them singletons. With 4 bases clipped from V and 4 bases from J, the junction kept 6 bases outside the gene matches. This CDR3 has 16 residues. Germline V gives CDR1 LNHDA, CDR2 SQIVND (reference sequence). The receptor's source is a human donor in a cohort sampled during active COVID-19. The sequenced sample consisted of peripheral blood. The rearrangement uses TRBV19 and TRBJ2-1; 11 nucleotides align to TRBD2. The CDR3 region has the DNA TGTGCCAGTAGTACCTCCGGGACTAGCGGTTACAATGAGCAGTTCTTC. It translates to CASSTSGTSGYNEQFF.